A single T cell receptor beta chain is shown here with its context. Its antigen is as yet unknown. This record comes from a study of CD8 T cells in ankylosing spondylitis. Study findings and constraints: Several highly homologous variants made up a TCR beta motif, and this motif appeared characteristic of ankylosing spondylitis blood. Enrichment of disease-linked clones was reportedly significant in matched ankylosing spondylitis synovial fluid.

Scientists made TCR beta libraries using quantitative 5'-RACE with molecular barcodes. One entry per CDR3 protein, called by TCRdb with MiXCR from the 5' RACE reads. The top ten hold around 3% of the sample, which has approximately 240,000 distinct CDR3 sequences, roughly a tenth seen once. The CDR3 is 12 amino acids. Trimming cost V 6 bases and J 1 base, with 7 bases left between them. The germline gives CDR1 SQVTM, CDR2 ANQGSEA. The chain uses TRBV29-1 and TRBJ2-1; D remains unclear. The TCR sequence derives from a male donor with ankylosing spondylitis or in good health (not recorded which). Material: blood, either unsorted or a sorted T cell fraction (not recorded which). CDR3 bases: TGCAGCGTCGCGGTGTCCTACAATGAGCAGTTCTTC. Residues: CSVAVSYNEQFF.